The 13 T cell receptor beta chains reported below all come from one sample, sequenced in a study of radiation and T cells in renal cell carcinoma. As for time point: baseline pretreatment blood. Indicated treatment: 15 Gy SBRT to primary tumor, nephrectomy 4 weeks later. Profiling relied on immunoSEQ multiplex PCR, and the TCRdb table lists in-frame clones only, not all of them. The repertoire holds around 160,000 clones, about 87% seen once, with roughly 4.1% in the top ten. Sequencing used blood, obtained from a patient whose treatment included radiotherapy and nephrectomy. The receptors derive from a woman in her sixties or seventies with renal cell carcinoma.

V and J are TRBV10-3 and TRBJ2-5; D unresolved. Germline loops: CDR1 ENHRY, CDR2 SYGVKD. Trimming took 11 bases from V and 4 from J, leaving 17 bases between them. The CDR3 is made up of 13 amino acids. CDR3 sequence (DNA): TGTGCCTCCACCTCCGTGGCTGGAGAGACCCAGTACTTC. Its translation: CASTSVAGETQYF.

The gene calls are TRBV5-1 and TRBJ1-4; the match to TRBD1 covers 9 bases. Germline V CDR1 and CDR2: SGHRS, YFSETQ. The ends lost 4 bases at V and 4 bases at J; junction bases unmatched: 8. The CDR3 loop spans 16 amino acids. The CDR3 bases are TGCGCCAGCAGCGCCCAAGGACAGGGGCTTAATGAAAAACTGTTTTTT. Protein: CASSAQGQGLNEKLFF.

This clone turned up a few times. The rearrangement links TRBV5-1 to TRBJ1-3; a possible D gene is TRBD1 (5 bases). The germline CDR1 and CDR2 sequences are SGHRS and YFSETQ. With 2 bases removed from V and 4 bases from J, the gap between germline ends came to 10 bases. This CDR3 is 14 amino acids long. The CDR3 loop is CASSFQGKGNTIYF. In DNA form, the CDR3 reads TGCGCCAGCAGCTTTCAGGGAAAGGGAAACACCATATATTTT. Based on the CDR3 plus reference TRBV5-1 and TRBJ1-3, the full variable domain is KAGVTQTPRYLIKTRGQQVTLSCSPISGHRSVSWYQQTPGQGLQFLFEYFSETQRNKGNFPGRFSGRQFSNSRSEMNVSTLELGDSALYLCASSFQGKGNTIYFGEGSWLTVV.

The genes are TRBV11-2 and TRBJ2-7; D uncertain. This CDR3 is built from 14 residues. Trimming took off 5 bases at V and 0 bases at J, with 11 bases between the two ends. Germline V gene data show CDR1 as SGHAT and CDR2 as FQNNGV. CDR3 loop: CASSKYLSSYEQYF. DNA for the CDR3: TGTGCCAGCAGCAAGTACCTGAGCTCCTACGAGCAGTACTTC.

Only one count was recorded for this clone. The chain recombines TRBV19 with TRBJ1-1; the D is unclear. The V and J ends lost 6 bases and 1 base respectively, with 15 bases between them. The CDR3 loop spans 15 amino acids. Germline CDR1 LNHDA, CDR2 SQIVND (reference sequence). The CDR3 region has the DNA TGTGCCAGTAGGGTCGAGGCACCAGGGAACACTGAAGCTTTCTTT. This translates into CASRVEAPGNTEAFF.

This sequence joins TRBV9 and TRBJ1-3, with D tentatively TRBD1 (6 bases). V was pared by 2 bases and J by 3 bases, with 9 bases between. This CDR3 spans 14 amino acids. Looked up from germline, CDR1 is SGDLS and CDR2 is YYNGEE. CDR3 bases: TGTGCCAGCAGCGTCGCGACAGGTGGAAACACCATATATTTT. Translated, it gives CASSVATGGNTIYF. Together with reference TRBV9 and TRBJ1-3, the CDR3 gives the full variable domain: DSGVTQTPKHLITATGQRVTLRCSPRSGDLSVYWYQQSLDQGLQFLIQYYNGEERAKGNILERFSAQQFPDLHSELNLSSLELGDSALYFCASSVATGGNTIYFGEGSWLTVV.

The J gene is TRBJ2-5, the V gene TRBV13, with 7 positions matching TRBD2. Germline V gene lookup returns CDR1 PRHDT and CDR2 FYEKMQ (reference sequence). Losses at the gene ends were 5 bases for V and 9 bases for J; bases not matched to a gene: 18. The CDR3 has 16 residues. CDR3 bases: TGTGCCAGCAGCCAAGGCCCAGCGGGGAGCCGGGGGGCCCAGTACTTC. This codes for CASSQGPAGSRGAQYF.

With respect to this clone: Other DNA sequences in the sample encode the same CDR3. The chain combines TRBV4-1 with TRBJ2-1; D is ambiguous. V dropped 1 base and J dropped 2 bases, with 3 bases sitting between them. Germline V gene data show CDR1 as MGHRA and CDR2 as YSYEKL. This CDR3 region has 13 residues. CDR3 sequence: CASSQGPYNEQFF. The CDR3 DNA follows: TGCGCCAGCAGCCAAGGTCCCTACAATGAGCAGTTCTTC.

There are many counts of this clone. The genes are TRBV15 and TRBJ1-1; 7 bases agree with TRBD1. J was trimmed by 8 bases and V by 0 bases; bases with no gene match: 6. This CDR3 is built from 14 residues. Germline CDR1 reads LNHNV; CDR2 reads YYDKDF (reference sequence). Here the CDR3 reads CATSREVVTGEAFF. CDR3 bases: TGTGCCACCAGCAGAGAGGTTGTGACAGGGGAAGCTTTCTTT. The whole variable domain, filled in from reference TRBV15 and TRBJ1-1, reads DAMVIQNPRYQVTQFGKPVTLSCSQTLNHNVMYWYQQKSSQAPKLLFHYYDKDFNNEADTPDNFQSRRPNTSFCFLDIRSPGLGDTAMYLCATSREVVTGEAFFGQGTRLTVV.

J is TRBJ2-1 and V is TRBV4-2, with TRBD2 matching over 8 bases. The CDR3 runs 16 residues. Germline lookup yields CDR1 LGHNA and CDR2 YNFKEQ. Unmatched junction bases numbered 10, after V lost 3 bases and J lost 6 bases. CDR3: CASSQVLGTRPNEQFF. The CDR3 DNA is TGTGCCAGCAGCCAGGTTTTAGGGACTAGGCCCAATGAGCAGTTCTTC.

The chain links TRBV5-1 to TRBJ2-2; no clear D. Per the germline V gene, CDR1 is SGHRS and CDR2 is YFSETQ. Trimming shortened V by 0 bases and J by 2 bases, and 5 bases separated the two germline ends. The CDR3 sequence is 14 residues long. The CDR3 nucleotides are TGCGCCAGCAGCTTGGGACTCAACACCGGGGAGCTGTTTTTT. Its translation is CASSLGLNTGELFF.

This clone has just one count. The genes are TRBV4-3 and TRBJ2-2; weak D call: TRBD2 (6 bases). The V gene lost 0 bases and the J gene lost 8 bases, with 10 bases spanning the gap. The CDR3 is made up of 14 amino acids. CDR1 is LGHNA and CDR2 is YSLEER in the germline V gene. CDR3 DNA: TGCGCCAGCAGCCAAGATTGGAGGGTAGGGGAGCTGTTTTTT. This sequence encodes CASSQDWRVGELFF.

The chain couples TRBV29-1 to TRBJ2-2; D possibly corresponds to TRBD1 (6 bases). CDR1 is SQVTM, CDR2 ANQGSEA, per germline. The V end lost 6 bases, the J end lost 7 bases, and 15 bases lay between the germline ends. The CDR3 runs to 13 residues. The CDR3 spells CSVARGGNGELFF. The CDR3 bases are TGCAGCGTCGCCCGAGGGGGAAACGGGGAGCTGTTTTTT.